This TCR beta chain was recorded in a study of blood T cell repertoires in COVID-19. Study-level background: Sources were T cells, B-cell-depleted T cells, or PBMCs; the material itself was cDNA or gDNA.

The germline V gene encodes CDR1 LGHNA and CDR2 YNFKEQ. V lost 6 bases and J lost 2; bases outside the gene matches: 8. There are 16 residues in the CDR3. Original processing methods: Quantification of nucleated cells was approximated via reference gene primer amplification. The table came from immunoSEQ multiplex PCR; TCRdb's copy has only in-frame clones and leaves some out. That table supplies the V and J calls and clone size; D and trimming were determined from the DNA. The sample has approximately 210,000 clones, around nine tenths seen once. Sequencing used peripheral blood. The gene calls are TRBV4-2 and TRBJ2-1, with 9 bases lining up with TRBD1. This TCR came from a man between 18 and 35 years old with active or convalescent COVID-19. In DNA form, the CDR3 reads TGTGCCAGCAGTCTCCAGGGACAGGGCCCCTACAATGAGCAGTTCTTC. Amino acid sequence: CASSLQGQGPYNEQFF.